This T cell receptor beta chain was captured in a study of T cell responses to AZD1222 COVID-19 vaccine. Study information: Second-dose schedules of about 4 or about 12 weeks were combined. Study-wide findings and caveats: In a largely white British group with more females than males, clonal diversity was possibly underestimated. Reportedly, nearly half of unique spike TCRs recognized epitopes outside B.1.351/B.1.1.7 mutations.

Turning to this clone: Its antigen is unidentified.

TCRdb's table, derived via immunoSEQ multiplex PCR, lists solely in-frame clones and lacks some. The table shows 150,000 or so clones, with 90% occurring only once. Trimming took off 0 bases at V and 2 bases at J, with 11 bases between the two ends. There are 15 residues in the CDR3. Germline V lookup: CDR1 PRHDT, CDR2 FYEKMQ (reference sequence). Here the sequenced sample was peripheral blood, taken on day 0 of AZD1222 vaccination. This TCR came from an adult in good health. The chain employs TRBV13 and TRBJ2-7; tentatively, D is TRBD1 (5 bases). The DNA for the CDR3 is TGTGCCAGCAGCTTAGGGAACAGGATTACCTACGAGCAGTACTTC. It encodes CASSLGNRITYEQYF.